What follows are 6 T cell receptor beta chains derived from one specimen sequenced in a study of shared clonotypes between healthy human individuals. The protocol was immunoSEQ multiplex PCR, while the TCRdb copy is restricted to in-frame clones and leaves out a portion. The sample lists 2 million to 2.5 million clones; roughly 95% were seen once. The sequenced material came from naive CD4+ T cells sorted from blood. Described subset: CD45RA+ positively selected. The source is a man younger than 35 in good health.

V usage is TRBV7-6 and J usage is TRBJ2-5; D gene unclear. V was cut by 5 bases and J by 3 bases, with 4 bases left in between. Per the germline V gene, CDR1 is SGHVS and CDR2 is FNYEAQ. The CDR3 extends over 11 amino acids. The CDR3 region is CASSKEETQYF. The CDR3 nucleotides read TGTGCCAGCAGCAAGGAAGAGACCCAGTACTTC.

This chain uses TRBV25-1 with TRBJ2-7; D possibly corresponds to TRBD1 (6 bases). Trimming took 6 bases from V and 2 from J, leaving 20 bases between them. The CDR3 is made up of 16 amino acids. CDR1 and CDR2 from the germline V gene are MGHDK and SYGVNS. CDR3 DNA: TGTGCCAGCAGCGCCCAGGGGTGGGGCAGGGCCTACGAGCAGTACTTC. It codes for CASSAQGWGRAYEQYF.

The chain's CDR3 is CASSLMMNEKLFF. The DNA for the CDR3 is TGCGCCAGCAGCTTGATGATGAATGAAAAACTGTTTTTT. The chain combines TRBV5-1 with TRBJ1-4, with no clear D. The CDR3 is 13 residues long. The germline V gene has CDR1 SGHRS and CDR2 YFSETQ. V lost 1 base and J 5 bases, leaving 6 bases between the germline ends.

V and J are TRBV5-6 and TRBJ2-7; D gene ambiguous. Germline V CDR1 and CDR2: SGHDT, YYEEEE. The V end lost 0 bases, the J end lost 4 bases, and 14 bases lay between the germline ends. This CDR3 comprises 15 residues. DNA for the CDR3: TGTGCCAGCAGCTTGGTCGGGCCAAGAAGTTACGAGCAGTACTTC. Protein: CASSLVGPRSYEQYF.

The chain has TRBV6-1 and TRBJ1-1, with D uncertain. Between the trimmed V and J ends, which lost 5 bases and 0 bases, there was a span of 4 bases. Germline V gene lookup returns CDR1 MNHNS and CDR2 SASEGT. The CDR3 has 12 residues. CDR3: CASSTLNTEAFF. In nucleotides, the CDR3 is TGTGCCAGCAGTACCTTGAACACTGAAGCTTTCTTT.

This chain links TRBV7-2 with TRBJ2-7; D is undetermined. The germline V gene has CDR1 SGHTA and CDR2 FQGNSA. V dropped 2 bases and J dropped 4 bases, with 9 bases sitting between them. This CDR3 has 13 residues. This chain's CDR3 is CASSLYNGYEQYF. The CDR3 DNA reads as TGTGCCAGCAGCTTATACAATGGGTACGAGCAGTACTTC.